Listed below are T cell receptor beta chains from one sample, sequenced in a study of T-cell memory formation after mild COVID-19. TCRdb reprocessed the 5' RACE reads with MiXCR, giving one entry per CDR3 protein. This table holds around 35,000 distinct CDR3 sequences, 7% to 9.5% found once. Specimen: PBMCs or a T cell subset sorted from them (not recorded which). The receptors stem from a young man who had mild COVID-19 (a few samples of this study predate the infection). Cell type and time point are not known. Both conserved end residues are part of each CDR3. A D gene is named only where the DNA matches it firmly. Not all rows give a size; the values are once, few, many and, for expanded clones, a class.

CDR3 protein,CDR3 DNA,clone size,V gene,D gene,J gene
CASSYSKSLQGNQPQHF,TGTGCCAGCAGTTACTCGAAGAGCCTACAAGGCAATCAGCCCCAGCATTTT,many,TRBV6-5,NA,TRBJ1-5
CASSLGLATDTQYF,TGCGCCAGCAGCTTGGGGCTAGCGACAGATACGCAGTATTTT,medium-sized,TRBV5-1,NA,TRBJ2-3
CASSLGGLNEQFF,TGTGCCAGCAGCTTAGGGGGGTTGAATGAGCAGTTCTTC,many,TRBV7-9,NA,TRBJ2-1
CASSLGGLALTDTQYF,TGCGCCAGCAGCTTGGGGGGACTAGCGTTGACAGATACGCAGTATTTT,many,TRBV5-1,TRBD2,TRBJ2-3
CASSLVDGGRRAEAFF,TGCGCCAGCAGCTTGGTTGATGGGGGGCGCAGGGCTGAAGCTTTCTTT,many,TRBV5-1,NA,TRBJ1-1
CASSPTALQGTGELFF,TGTGCCAGCAGCCCCACTGCCCTGCAGGGGACCGGGGAGCTGTTTTTT,NA,TRBV9,NA,TRBJ2-2
CASSQLPGLASTTDTQYF,TGCGCCAGCAGCCAACTTCCGGGACTAGCATCCACCACAGATACGCAGTATTTT,many,TRBV4-1,TRBD2,TRBJ2-3
CASSPAPASREQFF,TGTGCCAGCAGCCCCGCCCCAGCGTCGCGGGAGCAGTTCTTC,NA,TRBV14,NA,TRBJ2-1
CASSSTVFRETYNSPLHF,TGTGCCAGCAGCTCGACCGTCTTTAGGGAGACCTATAATTCACCCCTCCACTTT,many,TRBV6-5,NA,TRBJ1-6
CASSLFSGGHYNEQFF,TGTGCCAGCAGCCTCTTCAGCGGGGGGCATTACAATGAGCAGTTCTTC,many,TRBV14,TRBD2,TRBJ2-1
CASASGTDTGELFF,TGTGCCAGCGCCTCCGGGACAGATACCGGGGAGCTGTTTTTT,many,TRBV6-2/TRBV6-3,TRBD1,TRBJ2-2
CASSEQGAGELFF,TGTGCCAGCAGTGAACAGGGGGCCGGGGAGCTGTTTTTT,many,TRBV25-1,TRBD1,TRBJ2-2
CASSQVSGLGGYTF,TGCGCCAGCAGCCAAGTTTCAGGGCTGGGCGGCTACACCTTC,few,TRBV4-1,NA,TRBJ1-2
CASSPSFLYNEQFF,TGTGCCAGCAGCCCCTCCTTCCTCTACAATGAGCAGTTCTTC,many,TRBV5-6,NA,TRBJ2-1
CASSPNAGAQGNIQYF,TGTGCCAGCAGCCCCAATGCGGGGGCACAGGGAAACATTCAGTACTTC,many,TRBV4-2,NA,TRBJ2-4
CASSTSGGAGTQYF,TGTGCCAGCAGCACTAGCGGGGGGGCGGGGACCCAGTACTTC,many,TRBV11-2,TRBD2,TRBJ2-5
CASSYPAYEQYF,TGTGCCAGCAGTTATCCGGCCTACGAGCAGTACTTC,many,TRBV6-2/TRBV6-3,NA,TRBJ2-7
CSVLLRSATGELFF,TGCAGCGTCCTCCTCCGGTCCGCGACCGGGGAGCTGTTTTTT,many,TRBV29-1,NA,TRBJ2-2
CASSLDRGGYTF,TGCGCCAGCAGCTTGGACAGGGGTGGCTACACCTTC,many,TRBV5-1,TRBD1,TRBJ1-2
CATKTGGRGGNIQYF,TGTGCCACTAAAACAGGGGGCAGAGGGGGAAACATTCAGTACTTC,few,TRBV2,TRBD1,TRBJ2-4
CASSARGPDTQYF,TGTGCCAGCAGCGCCCGGGGCCCGGATACGCAGTATTTT,many,TRBV5-6,NA,TRBJ2-3
CASSLTGQGALDTEAFF,TGTGCCAGCAGCTTAACGGGACAGGGGGCGCTGGACACTGAAGCTTTCTTT,many,TRBV7-3,TRBD1,TRBJ1-1
CASSHSGGAYNEQFF,TGTGCCAGCAGCCATAGCGGGGGGGCCTACAATGAGCAGTTCTTC,many,TRBV3-1,TRBD2,TRBJ2-1
CAWMLGSTGNDGYTF,TGTGCCTGGATGTTGGGTTCGACAGGGAACGATGGCTACACCTTC,NA,TRBV30,TRBD1,TRBJ1-2
CASSLDGSDQPQHF,TGCGCCAGCAGCTTGGATGGGTCTGATCAGCCCCAGCATTTT,NA,TRBV5-1,NA,TRBJ1-5
CATSNSGGVVYSTDTQYF,TGTGCCACCAGCAATAGCGGGGGGGTCGTCTATAGCACAGATACGCAGTATTTT,many,TRBV15,TRBD2,TRBJ2-3
CASSFLPLDGYTF,TGTGCCAGCAGTTTCTTGCCCCTAGATGGCTACACCTTC,NA,TRBV12-3/TRBV12-4,NA,TRBJ1-2
CASSRQGYETQYF,TGTGCCAGCAGCAGGCAGGGGTACGAGACCCAGTACTTC,many,TRBV7-8,NA,TRBJ2-5
CSVPRANTIYF,TGCAGCGTCCCCCGGGCGAACACCATATATTTT,few,TRBV29-1,NA,TRBJ1-3
CASSQDVEVGIQYF,TGTGCCAGCAGCCAAGACGTGGAGGTGGGCATTCAGTACTTC,NA,TRBV4-2,NA,TRBJ2-4
CASSFVRGNNSPLHF,TGTGCCAGCAGTTTCGTAAGGGGCAATAATTCACCCCTCCACTTT,few,TRBV12-3/TRBV12-4,NA,TRBJ1-6
CASSVGGVNQPQHF,TGCGCCAGCAGTGTAGGGGGCGTCAATCAGCCCCAGCATTTT,many,TRBV10-2,TRBD1,TRBJ1-5
CASSLTPKGATEAFF,TGTGCCAGCAGCCTGACCCCTAAGGGGGCCACTGAAGCTTTCTTT,NA,TRBV7-2,TRBD1,TRBJ1-1
CASSQLNGGNEQFF,TGCGCCAGCAGCCAACTTAACGGGGGGAATGAGCAGTTCTTC,many,TRBV4-3,TRBD2,TRBJ2-1
CASSDPPYYNEQFF,TGTGCCAGCAGTGACCCCCCCTACTACAATGAGCAGTTCTTC,many,TRBV25-1,NA,TRBJ2-1
CASSLRTGSEQYF,TGTGCCAGCAGTTTAAGAACAGGGTCCGAGCAGTACTTC,many,TRBV3-1,NA,TRBJ2-7
CASSAGTSNTGELFF,TGTGCCAGCAGTGCCGGGACTAGCAACACCGGGGAGCTGTTTTTT,many,TRBV2,TRBD2,TRBJ2-2
CASSQAPMVGTQYF,TGTGCCAGCAGCCAAGCCCCAATGGTGGGGACCCAGTACTTC,many,TRBV4-2,NA,TRBJ2-5
CASVAVSDTIYF,TGTGCCAGCGTCGCGGTTTCCGACACCATATATTTT,many,TRBV6-6,NA,TRBJ1-3
CASSREYSNTEAFF,TGTGCCAGCAGTCGGGAGTATTCGAACACTGAAGCTTTCTTT,few,TRBV12-3/TRBV12-4,NA,TRBJ1-1
CASSKCPPTSGGPNGELFF,TGTGCCAGCAGCAAATGCCCCCCCACTAGCGGGGGGCCCAACGGGGAGCTGTTTTTT,many,TRBV21-1,NA,TRBJ2-2
CASSLAPGLAGGQETQYF,TGTGCCAGCAGCTTAGCCCCGGGACTAGCGGGGGGGCAAGAGACCCAGTACTTC,many,TRBV7-2,TRBD2,TRBJ2-5
CATSDCTGRGATYEQYF,TGTGCCACCAGTGATTGTACGGGGCGGGGCGCGACTTACGAGCAGTACTTC,NA,TRBV24-1,NA,TRBJ2-7
CASSRGQQETQYF,TGCGCCAGCAGCCGCGGGCAGCAAGAGACCCAGTACTTC,medium-sized,TRBV4-3,NA,TRBJ2-5
CASSRQGALSTEAFF,TGTGCCAGCAGTCGACAGGGGGCACTTAGCACTGAAGCTTTCTTT,few,TRBV5-5,TRBD1,TRBJ1-1
CASSLLRGGSYNEQFF,TGTGCCAGCAGCTTATTGCGGGGGGGATCCTACAATGAGCAGTTCTTC,many,TRBV7-2,TRBD2,TRBJ2-1
CASSQSGGNYGYTF,TGTGCCAGCAGCCAATCGGGGGGCAACTATGGCTACACCTTC,many,TRBV7-9,NA,TRBJ1-2
CASSLAGREETQYF,TGTGCCAGCAGCTTAGCGGGCCGAGAAGAGACCCAGTACTTC,many,TRBV7-7,NA,TRBJ2-5
CSVQDRANTGELFF,TGCAGCGTCCAGGACAGGGCGAACACCGGGGAGCTGTTTTTT,many,TRBV29-1,TRBD1,TRBJ2-2
CASSLRLDYNEQFF,TGTGCCAGCAGCTTAAGACTAGATTACAATGAGCAGTTCTTC,many,TRBV11-2,NA,TRBJ2-1
CASSTDGNSPLHF,TGTGCCAGCAGTACGGACGGAAATTCACCCCTCCACTTT,few,TRBV6-2/TRBV6-3,NA,TRBJ1-6
CASSQEENGGGHQETQYF,TGTGCCAGCAGCCAAGAAGAGAATGGCGGGGGACACCAAGAGACGCAGTACTTC,NA,TRBV4-2,NA,TRBJ2-5
CASSSTRGLAKNIQYF,TGTGCCAGCAGCTCCACCAGGGGATTAGCCAAAAACATTCAGTACTTC,many,TRBV5-6,NA,TRBJ2-4
CASNNPGQGATEAFF,TGTGCCAGCAATAATCCGGGACAGGGGGCCACTGAAGCTTTCTTT,many,TRBV12-3/TRBV12-4,TRBD1,TRBJ1-1
CASSLGPLNTEAFF,TGCGCCAGCAGCTTGGGACCTCTCAACACTGAAGCTTTCTTT,many,TRBV5-1,NA,TRBJ1-1
CASSLIGSGGADTQYF,TGTGCCAGCAGTTTAATTGGTAGCGGGGGGGCAGATACGCAGTATTTT,many,TRBV12-3/TRBV12-4,TRBD2,TRBJ2-3
CASSFNQRARGYTF,TGTGCCAGCAGTTTCAACCAACGAGCACGAGGCTACACCTTC,few,TRBV28,NA,TRBJ1-2